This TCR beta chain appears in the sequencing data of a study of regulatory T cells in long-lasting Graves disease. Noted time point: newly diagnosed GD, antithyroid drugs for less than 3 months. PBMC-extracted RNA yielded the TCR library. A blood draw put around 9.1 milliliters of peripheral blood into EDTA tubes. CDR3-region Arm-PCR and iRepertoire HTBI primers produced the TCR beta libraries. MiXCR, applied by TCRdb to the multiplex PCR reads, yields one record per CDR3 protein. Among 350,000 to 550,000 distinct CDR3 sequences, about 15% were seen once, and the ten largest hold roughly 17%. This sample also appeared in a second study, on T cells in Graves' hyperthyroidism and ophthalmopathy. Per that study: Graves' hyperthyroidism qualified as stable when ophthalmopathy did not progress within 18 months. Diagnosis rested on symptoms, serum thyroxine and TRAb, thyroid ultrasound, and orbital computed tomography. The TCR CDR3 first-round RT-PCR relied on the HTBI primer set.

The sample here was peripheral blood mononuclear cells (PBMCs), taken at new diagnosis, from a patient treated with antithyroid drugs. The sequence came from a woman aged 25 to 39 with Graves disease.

The CDR3 loop is CAGGRVKTQYF. CDR3 sequence (DNA): TGTGCCGGCGGCCGAGTGAAGACCCAGTACTTC. This chain links TRBV11-3 with TRBJ2-1; D unresolved. With the DNA end fitting TRBJ2-5 better, the J assignment may be wrong. The CDR3 is 11 residues long. Germline CDR1 and CDR2: SGHNT and YENEEA.